The 30 T cell receptor beta chains below were found in one sample sequenced in a study of Ad26.COV2.S vaccination and SARS-CoV-2 variants. Sample treatment: roughly 18 received Ad26.COV2.S at low or high dose, single or two shots; several received placebo; per-sample allocation not given. Specimens were obtained on day 63 following the first vaccine or placebo injection. Measured with immunoSEQ multiplex PCR; TCRdb has only the in-frame clones, and not every one. The sample shows about 430,000 clones, about nine tenths of them seen only once. The starting material was peripheral blood, obtained in a trial of Ad26.COV2.S vaccine versus placebo. Receptor source: a person between 18 and 60 years old who received the Ad26.COV2.S COVID-19 vaccine or a placebo.

A word on this clone: Distinct nucleotide sequences in the sample also encode this CDR3. The chain links TRBV29-1 to TRBJ1-1, with D hard to call. Trimming took 3 bases from V and 0 from J, leaving 8 bases between them. This CDR3 is 13 amino acids long. Germline V gene sequence: CDR1 SQVTM, CDR2 ANQGSEA. The CDR3 bases are TGCAGCGTTGAGGGCAGGTTGAACACTGAAGCTTTCTTT. Translation gives CSVEGRLNTEAFF.

This chain links TRBV19 with TRBJ2-1, with 8 bases identical to TRBD2. The CDR3 has 15 residues. Looked up from germline, CDR1 is LNHDA and CDR2 is SQIVND (reference sequence). V trimming: 5 bases; J trimming: 5 bases; junction bases outside the gene matches: 8. CDR3 residues: CASSLTGLGHNEQFF. The CDR3, as DNA: TGTGCCAGTAGTCTTACGGGACTAGGTCACAATGAGCAGTTCTTC.

The gene calls are TRBV3-1 (or the pseudogene TRBV3-2) and TRBJ1-6, with a tentative D call TRBD1 (6 bases). There are 14 residues in the CDR3. V gave up 8 bases and J gave up 10 bases, with 18 bases separating them. Per germline, CDR1 LGHDT and CDR2 YNNKEL (reference sequence). The CDR3 loop is CASYGGGGGSPLHF. CDR3 nucleotide sequence: TGTGCCAGCTACGGGGGGGGCGGGGGGTCACCCCTCCACTTT.

This chain links TRBV4-3 with TRBJ1-3; D unresolved. The CDR3 runs 15 residues. CDR1 is LGHNA, CDR2 YSLEER, per germline. Trimming pared 3 bases from V and 1 base from J, leaving 10 bases between. CDR3 amino acids: CASSHNQWSGNTIYF. CDR3 DNA: TGCGCCAGCAGCCATAATCAGTGGTCTGGAAACACCATATATTTT.

The rearrangement joins TRBV29-1 to TRBJ2-1, with 7 bases aligning to TRBD2. CDR3 length: 13 residues. V shed 6 bases and J 4 bases; nucleotides not matched to a gene: 6. Germline CDR1 is SQVTM and CDR2 is ANQGSEA. CDR3: CSVPAGEYNEQFF. In nucleotides, the CDR3 is TGCAGCGTCCCCGCGGGAGAGTACAATGAGCAGTTCTTC.

The chain is built from TRBV7-2 and TRBJ1-6, with D possibly TRBD1 on 5 matching bases. The CDR3 sequence is 15 residues long. Trimming removed 6 bases at V and 7 bases at J, with 16 bases between. Germline values: CDR1 SGHTA, CDR2 FQGNSA. The CDR3 here is CASRRVAGSNSPLHF. The DNA of the CDR3 is TGTGCCAGCAGAAGGGTGGCAGGGAGCAATTCACCCCTCCACTTT.

The chain links TRBV28 to TRBJ2-1, with a possible D match to TRBD2 (6 bases). V gave up 6 bases and J gave up 9 bases, with 21 bases separating them. Germline V gene data show CDR1 as MDHEN and CDR2 as SYDVKM. This CDR3 has 15 residues. CDR3 amino acids: CASRTLANVRSEQFF. DNA for the CDR3: TGTGCCAGCAGAACCCTAGCGAACGTACGGAGTGAGCAGTTCTTC. Supplemented by reference TRBV28 and TRBJ2-1, the full variable domain reads DVKVTQSSRYLVKRTGEKVFLECVQDMDHENMFWYRQDPGLGLRLIYFSYDVKMKEKGDIPEGYSVSREKKERFSLILESASTNQTSMYLCASRTLANVRSEQFFGPGTRLTVL.

This chain uses TRBV7-2 with TRBJ1-2; D might be TRBD1 (5 bases). Deletions cut 2 bases from V and 5 bases from J, with 12 bases between. The length of the CDR3 is 14 residues. Germline values: CDR1 SGHTA, CDR2 FQGNSA. The DNA of the CDR3 is TGTGCCAGCAGCTTAATTCTGGGGGAGTATGGCTACACCTTC. This translates into CASSLILGEYGYTF.

This chain connects TRBV29-1 to TRBJ1-2; TRBD1 might be the D (5 bases). V was cut by 2 bases and J by 6 bases, with 10 bases left in between. The V gene's germline CDR1 is SQVTM and CDR2 ANQGSEA. This CDR3 region has 12 residues. CDR3 coding DNA: TGCAGCGTTGAACAGGGCAGGGATGGCTACACCTTC. Protein: CSVEQGRDGYTF.

V is TRBV19 and J is TRBJ1-2; the match to TRBD1 covers 11 bases. Per the germline V gene, CDR1 is LNHDA and CDR2 is SQIVND (reference sequence). The CDR3 consists of 13 residues. V dropped 6 bases and J dropped 7; count of bases not matched to a gene: 4. Here the CDR3 DNA reads TGTGCCAGTAGCAGGACAGGGGGCATTGGCTACACCTTC. It is translated as CASSRTGGIGYTF. Looking up the rest from reference TRBV19 and TRBJ1-2 gives the full variable domain: DGGITQSPKYLFRKEGQNVTLSCEQNLNHDAMYWYRQDPGQGLRLIYYSQIVNDFQKGDIAEGYSVSREKKESFPLTVTSAQKNPTAFYLCASSRTGGIGYTFGSGTRLTVV.

The chain combines TRBV6-6 with TRBJ1-4; D gene uncertain. The CDR3 contains 15 residues. Germline CDR1 and CDR2: MNHNY and SVGAGI (reference sequence). Between the trimmed V and J ends, which lost 7 bases and 4 bases, there was a span of 16 bases. The CDR3 DNA follows: TGTGCCAGCAACTCCAGAGGGCCCGATAATGAAAAACTGTTTTTT. Amino acid sequence: CASNSRGPDNEKLFF.

The V gene is TRBV4-1, the J gene TRBJ2-7; possibly TRBD1 for D (5 bases). Germline V gene data show CDR1 as MGHRA and CDR2 as YSYEKL. This CDR3 spans 14 amino acids. V shed 0 bases and J shed 7 bases, with 13 bases lying between them. CDR3 nucleotide sequence: TGCGCCAGCAGCCAAGAGGGCAGGGCCCAGGAGCAGTACTTC. Protein product: CASSQEGRAQEQYF.

The gene calls are TRBV30 and TRBJ1-1; 8 nucleotides line up with TRBD1. After removal of 2 bases from V and 4 bases from J, the junction contained 3 bases not matched to a gene. This CDR3 has 13 residues. The germline V gene has CDR1 GTSNPN and CDR2 SVGIG (reference sequence). CDR3 nucleotides: TGTGCCTGGAGTCCTGGGACAGGCACTGAAGCTTTCTTT. Translated: CAWSPGTGTEAFF.

The chain carries TRBV28 and TRBJ1-1; a weak D match, TRBD1 (5 bases). This CDR3 contains 14 residues. Trimming shortened V by 3 bases and J by 4 bases, and 12 bases separated the two germline ends. Germline values: CDR1 MDHEN, CDR2 SYDVKM. CDR3 amino acids: CASSLPGRGTEAFF. CDR3 DNA: TGTGCCAGCAGTTTGCCAGGGAGAGGCACTGAAGCTTTCTTT.

The chain couples TRBV2 to TRBJ2-7; 9 positions match TRBD2. Germline V gives CDR1 SNHLY, CDR2 FYNNEI. This CDR3 spans 15 amino acids. V shed 8 bases, J shed 7 bases, and the junction held 15 bases outside the gene matches. As DNA, the CDR3 is TGTGCCAGCTCCGGAGAGCGGGAGGTCCCAGGGGAGCAGTACTTC. This gives the protein CASSGEREVPGEQYF.

This clone was detected a few times. In DNA, the CDR3 is TGTGCCTGGAGTACAGGTACGGGCCAGCCCCAGCATTTT. Amino acid sequence: CAWSTGTGQPQHF. The genes are TRBV30 and TRBJ1-5; possibly TRBD1 for D (5 bases). V lost 2 bases and J 7 bases, leaving 12 bases between the germline ends. This CDR3 region has 13 residues. Germline lookup yields CDR1 GTSNPN and CDR2 SVGIG (reference sequence).

Only one count was recorded for this clone. The chain combines TRBV2 with TRBJ1-5, with D unclear. V was trimmed by 2 bases and J by 0 bases, leaving 5 bases between them. The CDR3 has 14 amino acids. Germline V gene sequence: CDR1 SNHLY, CDR2 FYNNEI. Here the CDR3 reads CASSEMYSNQPQHF. The CDR3 region has the DNA TGTGCCAGCAGTGAAATGTATAGCAATCAGCCCCAGCATTTT.

This chain connects TRBV2 to TRBJ1-1, with D tentatively TRBD1 (5 bases). Germline CDR1 and CDR2: SNHLY and FYNNEI. Trimming cost V 7 bases and J 9 bases, with 18 bases left between them. The CDR3 sequence is 13 residues long. This CDR3 reads CASTGGGLPKAFF. The CDR3 DNA reads TGTGCCAGCACCGGGGGAGGTCTCCCGAAAGCTTTCTTT.

The chain has TRBV10-1 and TRBJ2-3, with D perhaps matching TRBD2 (5 bases). CDR3 length equals 14 residues. With 2 bases removed from V and 0 bases from J, the gap between germline ends came to 6 bases. Germline assignment: CDR1 WNHNN and CDR2 SYGVQD (reference sequence). Here the CDR3 DNA reads TGCGCCAGCAGTGAGCCGGGAAGCACAGATACGCAGTATTTT. Protein sequence: CASSEPGSTDTQYF.

This sequence joins TRBV24-1 and TRBJ2-2; a weak D match, TRBD2 (6 bases). V shed 2 bases and J shed 6 bases, with 15 bases lying between them. The germline gives CDR1 KGHDR, CDR2 SFDVKD. CDR3 length: 16 residues. The CDR3 region has the DNA TGTGCCACCAGTGATTCCTCGAACCAGCGGGCCGGGGAGCTGTTTTTT. This gives the protein CATSDSSNQRAGELFF.

The rearrangement links TRBV2 to TRBJ2-3; 10 nucleotides line up with TRBD2. Germline CDR1 SNHLY, CDR2 FYNNEI. The CDR3 contains 14 residues. V lost 7 bases and J lost 6; bases outside the gene matches: 7. CDR3 sequence: CASISAGGRDTQYF. The CDR3 DNA reads TGTGCCAGCATTTCAGCGGGAGGGAGGGATACGCAGTATTTT.

The chain links TRBV6-2 or TRBV6-3 to TRBJ1-1; D is perhaps TRBD1 (6 bases). Germline values: CDR1 MNHEY, CDR2 SVGEGT. The CDR3 spans 18 residues. Trimming took 5 bases from V and 0 from J, leaving 22 bases between them. The CDR3 DNA sequence: TGTGCCAGCAGTCCAGGGGTTTGGCAGAGGGGCTTGAACACTGAAGCTTTCTTT. Amino acid sequence: CASSPGVWQRGLNTEAFF.

This clone was seen only a few times. This sequence joins TRBV27 and TRBJ1-5; D is uncertain. The V end was cut by 0 bases, the J end by 4 bases, with 7 bases between. The CDR3 sequence is 14 residues long. The germline V gene encodes CDR1 MNHEY and CDR2 SMNVEV (reference sequence). Here the CDR3 DNA reads TGTGCCAGCAGTTTATCTGGTTGGAATCAGCCCCAGCATTTT. Encoded protein: CASSLSGWNQPQHF.

The CDR3 here is CASSDRAYEQYF. CDR3 nucleotides: TGTGCCAGCAGTGACAGGGCCTACGAGCAGTACTTC. J is TRBJ2-7 and V is TRBV6-1, with D perhaps matching TRBD1 (5 bases). Germline CDR1 and CDR2: MNHNS and SASEGT. The V and J ends lost 3 bases and 2 bases respectively, with 5 bases between them. The CDR3 is made up of 12 amino acids.

This rearrangement joins TRBV4-1 to TRBJ1-2; 7 bases are shared with TRBD1. Germline lookup yields CDR1 MGHRA and CDR2 YSYEKL. This CDR3 has 15 residues. The J segment lost 2 bases and the V segment lost 0 bases, leaving 3 bases of the junction unmatched. CDR3 bases: TGCGCCAGCAGCCAAGAGGACAGGATGAACTATGGCTACACCTTC. Translating gives CASSQEDRMNYGYTF.

The chain joins TRBV5-4 to TRBJ2-2; 7 bases fit TRBD2. Trimming took 4 bases from V and 6 from J; bases not matched to a gene: 0. The length of the CDR3 is 12 residues. Germline-derived CDR1 and CDR2 are SGHNT and YYREEE (reference sequence). The CDR3 here is CASSGGAGELFF. Written as DNA, the CDR3 is TGTGCCAGCAGCGGGGGGGCCGGGGAGCTGTTTTTT.

With respect to this clone: Other DNA sequences in this specimen translate into the identical CDR3. The chain carries TRBV5-1 and TRBJ1-1; D call uncertain. Per germline, CDR1 SGHRS and CDR2 YFSETQ. The CDR3 has 12 residues. The germline V and J ends were trimmed by 4 bases and 2 bases, with 6 bases remaining between them. CDR3 DNA: TGCGCCAGCAGCAGCGATAACACTGAAGCTTTCTTT. Amino acid sequence: CASSSDNTEAFF.

The chain employs TRBV5-4 and TRBJ2-7, with TRBD1 identical over 7 bases. The CDR3 contains 15 residues. With V trimmed by 4 bases and J by 0 bases, 7 bases remained unmatched. CDR1 and CDR2 from the germline V gene are SGHNT and YYREEE (reference sequence). CDR3 coding DNA: TGTGCCAGCAGCCGACCAGGGGGAAGCTCCTACGAGCAGTACTTC. This encodes CASSRPGGSSYEQYF.

V usage is TRBV5-1 and J usage is TRBJ2-5; 8 positions match TRBD1. V dropped 0 bases and J dropped 3; count of bases not matched to a gene: 4. CDR3 length: 15 residues. From germline, CDR1 is SGHRS and CDR2 YFSETQ. The CDR3 nucleotides read TGCGCCAGCAGCTTGGCGCACAGGGGGAAAGAGACCCAGTACTTC. It is translated as CASSLAHRGKETQYF.

The genes are TRBV4-3 and TRBJ2-7; 9 bases line up with TRBD2. This CDR3 is 16 amino acids long. J was trimmed by 4 bases and V by 0 bases; bases with no gene match: 7. CDR1 is LGHNA and CDR2 is YSLEER in the germline V gene. CDR3 sequence: CASSQEWAGGQYEQYF. CDR3 sequence (DNA): TGCGCCAGCAGCCAAGAGTGGGCGGGAGGGCAGTACGAGCAGTACTTC.